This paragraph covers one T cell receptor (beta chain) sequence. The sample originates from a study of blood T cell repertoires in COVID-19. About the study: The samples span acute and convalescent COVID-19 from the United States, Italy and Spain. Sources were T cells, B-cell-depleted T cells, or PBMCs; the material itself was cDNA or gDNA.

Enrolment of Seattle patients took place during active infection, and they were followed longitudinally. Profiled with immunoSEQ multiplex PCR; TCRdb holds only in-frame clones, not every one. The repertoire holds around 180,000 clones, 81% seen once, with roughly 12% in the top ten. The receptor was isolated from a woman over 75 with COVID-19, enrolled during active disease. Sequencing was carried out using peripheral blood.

CDR3 amino acids: CASSVLGANYGYTF. In DNA form, the CDR3 reads TGTGCCAGCTCAGTCCTGGGGGCCAACTATGGCTACACCTTC. V usage is TRBV6-5 and J usage is TRBJ1-2; D may be TRBD1 (6 bases). There are 14 residues in the CDR3. CDR1 MNHEY and CDR2 SVGAGI come from the germline V gene. V lost 8 bases, J lost 2 bases, and 15 bases lay in between.